A single sample gave rise to the 8 T cell receptor beta chains below, sequenced in a study of shared clonotypes between healthy human individuals. The assay was immunoSEQ multiplex PCR, and TCRdb's table has in-frame clones only and misses some. The top ten clones hold around 0.14% of a sample with millions of clones, more than 80% of them seen once. The specimen sequenced was naive CD4+ T cells sorted from blood. Subset of the sample: CD45RA+ positively selected. Source of these receptors: a man aged 18-30 years in good health.

The rearrangement links TRBV19 to TRBJ1-5; D is uncertain. This CDR3 spans 16 amino acids. Deletions cut 6 bases from V and 3 bases from J, with 18 bases between. The germline V gene has CDR1 LNHDA and CDR2 SQIVND (reference sequence). Here the CDR3 DNA reads TGTGCCAGTAGCCGCCTCGGGCCTGAGGACAATCAGCCCCAGCATTTT. Residues: CASSRLGPEDNQPQHF.

The chain recombines TRBV10-3 with TRBJ2-1; 9 nucleotides align to TRBD2. This CDR3 spans 18 amino acids. Per germline, CDR1 ENHRY and CDR2 SYGVKD. V gave up 3 bases and J gave up 0 bases; unmatched junction bases: 9. CDR3 in DNA: TGTGCCATCAGTGACGTGGGTAGCGGGAGCCTCTCCTACAATGAGCAGTTCTTC. Its protein is CAISDVGSGSLSYNEQFF.

Only one count was recorded for this clone. The chain combines TRBV21-1 with TRBJ1-6; the table assigns TRBD1, which was not confirmed against the DNA. TRBV21-1 is a pseudogene segment. The CDR3 contains 17 residues. The CDR3 loop is CASSKAPGTDQNSPLHF. In DNA, the CDR3 is TGTGCCAGCAGCAAAGCGCCGGGGACAGACCAAAATTCACCCCTCCACTTT.

This rearrangement joins TRBV5-6 to TRBJ2-7; 7 positions agree with TRBD2. The germline V gene has CDR1 SGHDT and CDR2 YYEEEE. With V trimmed by 0 bases and J by 6 bases, 9 bases remained unmatched. This CDR3 contains 15 residues. CDR3 amino acids: CASSLVLAPDGEQYF. In DNA, the CDR3 is TGTGCCAGCAGCTTGGTACTAGCGCCAGACGGCGAGCAGTACTTC.

A word on this clone: The sample carries other DNA sequences with the same CDR3. This rearrangement joins TRBV18 to TRBJ2-7; D may be TRBD1 (5 bases). V was cut by 3 bases and J by 0 bases, with 9 bases left in between. CDR1 KGHSH and CDR2 LQKENI come from the germline V gene. This CDR3 is built from 14 residues. The CDR3 DNA follows: TGTGCCAGCTCACCGTTACAGGACTCCTACGAGCAGTACTTC. It is translated as CASSPLQDSYEQYF.

This chain connects TRBV6-6 to TRBJ2-7; D might be TRBD1 (5 bases). Looked up from germline, CDR1 is MNHNY and CDR2 is SVGAGI (reference sequence). The CDR3 runs to 12 residues. V was trimmed by 4 bases and J by 7 bases, leaving 11 bases between them. The CDR3 DNA reads as TGTGCCAGCAGTTCCTCCCAGGGAGAGCAGTACTTC. Translating gives CASSSSQGEQYF.

The CDR3 sequence is CATRQGGGKNIQYF. CDR3 DNA: TGTGCCACCCGACAGGGGGGAGGAAAAAACATTCAGTACTTC. V gene TRBV15 combines with J gene TRBJ2-4, with 9 bases fitting TRBD1. This CDR3 region has 14 residues. With V trimmed by 8 bases and J by 4 bases, 6 bases remained unmatched. The germline gives CDR1 LNHNV, CDR2 YYDKDF (reference sequence).

V gene TRBV7-8 combines with J gene TRBJ2-2, with D perhaps matching TRBD1 (8 bases). The CDR3 extends over 15 amino acids. The germline CDR1 and CDR2 sequences are SGHVS and FQNEAQ. Trimming took 6 bases from V and 6 from J, leaving 17 bases between them. CDR3 protein: CASSTKQGGPGELFF. The CDR3 nucleotides read TGTGCCAGCAGTACCAAACAGGGGGGGCCCGGGGAGCTGTTTTTT.